A single sample is the source of the 20 T cell receptor beta chains below, sequenced in a study of graft-versus-host responses after intestinal transplantation. Profiled with immunoSEQ multiplex PCR; TCRdb holds only in-frame clones, not every one. Among about 50,000 clones listed, about 90% were seen once. Antigens for these TCRs are unknown. The sample here was unstimulated CD4+ T cells sorted from spleen or lymph node cells, taken before transplant. The receptors shown here come from a human donor who was the organ donor for an intestinal transplant.

The rearrangement links TRBV2 to TRBJ2-7; TRBD1 matches 8 bases. V shed 8 bases and J 2 bases; nucleotides not matched to a gene: 8. Germline V CDR1 and CDR2: SNHLY, FYNNEI. The CDR3 runs to 14 residues. The CDR3 region is CASSRTGYTYEQYF. CDR3 in DNA: TGTGCCAGCTCCAGGACAGGGTATACCTACGAGCAGTACTTC.

The V call is TRBV29-1, the J call TRBJ2-5; 8 positions match TRBD2. Germline CDR1 is SQVTM and CDR2 is ANQGSEA. The V gene end was trimmed by 8 bases and the J gene end by 4 bases; junction bases not matched to a gene: 6. The CDR3 runs to 12 residues. CDR3: CSTAGGPETQYF. The CDR3 DNA follows: TGCAGCACCGCGGGGGGACCAGAGACCCAGTACTTC.

CDR3 in DNA: TGTGCCAGCAGCTTGGAAGCAGGGTTTGCGAATTCACCCCTCCACTTT. Protein sequence: CASSLEAGFANSPLHF. The V call is TRBV7-2, the J call TRBJ1-6, with TRBD1 as a possible D gene (5 bases). Germline V gives CDR1 SGHTA, CDR2 FQGNSA. The CDR3 is 16 amino acids. The V end was cut by 3 bases, the J end by 7 bases, with 16 bases between.

This clone was picked up one time. The rearrangement uses TRBV11-2 and TRBJ1-2; TRBD1 matches 7 bases. Germline assignment: CDR1 SGHAT and CDR2 FQNNGV. V lost 5 bases, J lost 4 bases, and 7 bases stayed unmatched. The CDR3 totals 14 residues. CDR3 residues: CASSRDSPGYGYTF. The CDR3 bases are TGTGCCAGCAGCCGGGACAGCCCGGGCTATGGCTACACCTTC.

The chain recombines TRBV6-6 with TRBJ2-1; TRBD2 matches at 10 bases. J lost 10 bases, V lost 2 bases, and 11 bases had no gene match. The CDR3 has 16 amino acids. Germline CDR1 is MNHNY and CDR2 is SVGAGI (reference sequence). Here the CDR3 DNA reads TGTGCCAGCAGTTACGAGGTACGGCTAGCGGGAGAGGAGCAGTTCTTC. Residues: CASSYEVRLAGEEQFF.

This chain joins TRBV5-1 and TRBJ2-1; TRBD2 matches 10 bases. The trim removed 2 bases at V and 4 bases at J, leaving 3 bases unmatched. The CDR3 spans 15 residues. From germline, CDR1 is SGHRS and CDR2 YFSETQ. The CDR3 region has the DNA TGCGCCAGCAGCTTCGCAGCGGGAGGGTACAATGAGCAGTTCTTC. Translation gives CASSFAAGGYNEQFF.

The CDR3 protein is CASSQPLYNEQFF. In DNA form, the CDR3 reads TGTGCCAGCAGTCAGCCTCTCTACAATGAGCAGTTCTTC. The V call is TRBV28, the J call TRBJ2-1; D unclear. The length of the CDR3 is 13 residues. Trimming stripped 5 bases from V and 3 bases from J, with 8 bases between. CDR1 is MDHEN, CDR2 SYDVKM, per germline.

The J gene is TRBJ2-2, the V gene TRBV5-1; D not resolved. Per the germline V gene, CDR1 is SGHRS and CDR2 is YFSETQ. Trimming took 0 bases from V and 6 from J, leaving 6 bases between them. The CDR3 loop spans 13 amino acids. CDR3 in amino acids: CASSLELPGELFF. The CDR3 DNA reads TGCGCCAGCAGCTTGGAACTCCCCGGGGAGCTGTTTTTT.

J is TRBJ1-5 and V is TRBV28; weak D call: TRBD1 (5 bases). Germline CDR1 MDHEN, CDR2 SYDVKM. The V gene lost 2 bases and the J gene lost 4 bases, with 6 bases spanning the gap. This CDR3 contains 13 residues. CDR3 bases: TGTGCCAGCAGTTTACAGGGAAATCAGCCCCAGCATTTT. Protein product: CASSLQGNQPQHF. The variable domain in full, completed from reference TRBV28 and TRBJ1-5, reads DVKVTQSSRYLVKRTGEKVFLECVQDMDHENMFWYRQDPGLGLRLIYFSYDVKMKEKGDIPEGYSVSREKKERFSLILESASTNQTSMYLCASSLQGNQPQHFGDGTRLSIL.

The CDR3 here is CASRGTGQETQYF. CDR3 sequence (DNA): TGTGCCAGCAGGGGGACAGGCCAAGAGACCCAGTACTTC. The chain recombines TRBV7-2 with TRBJ2-5; 8 bases are a match to TRBD1. The V gene end was trimmed by 6 bases and the J gene end by 1 base; junction bases not matched to a gene: 1. Per germline, CDR1 SGHTA and CDR2 FQGNSA. The length of the CDR3 is 13 residues.

The V and J genes are TRBV7-2 and TRBJ2-2; the D is unclear. Germline CDR1 is SGHTA and CDR2 is FQGNSA. The V gene lost 0 bases and the J gene lost 6 bases, with 11 bases spanning the gap. This CDR3 contains 15 residues. CDR3 sequence reads: CASSLAWLRAGELFF. The CDR3 bases are TGTGCCAGCAGCTTAGCCTGGTTGCGAGCCGGGGAGCTGTTTTTT.

V gene TRBV27 combines with J gene TRBJ2-3; 10 bases match TRBD2. The germline gives CDR1 MNHEY, CDR2 SMNVEV (reference sequence). J gave up 1 base and V 3 bases, and 1 base lay outside the gene matches. This CDR3 has 15 amino acids. CDR3 amino acids: CASSFGTSGTDTQYF. The DNA for the CDR3 is TGTGCCAGCAGTTTCGGGACTAGCGGCACAGATACGCAGTATTTT.

The gene calls are TRBV7-2 and TRBJ1-2; 10 bases fit TRBD1. CDR1 and CDR2 (germline): SGHTA, FQGNSA. CDR3 length equals 17 residues. V shed 4 bases, J shed 3 bases, and the junction held 11 bases outside the gene matches. The CDR3 DNA sequence: TGTGCCAGCAGCTCAACCGGGACAGGGGTCGGTTACTATGGCTACACCTTC. Residues: CASSSTGTGVGYYGYTF.

This sequence joins TRBV7-2 and TRBJ2-7; 7 positions match TRBD2. This CDR3 is 16 amino acids long. V lost 0 bases and J lost 0; bases outside the gene matches: 5. The V gene's germline CDR1 is SGHTA and CDR2 FQGNSA. The CDR3 DNA sequence: TGTGCCAGCAGCTTAGCTTGGTTAGCGGGCTCCTACGAGCAGTACTTC. Protein sequence: CASSLAWLAGSYEQYF.

Only one count was recorded for this clone. The chain uses TRBV10-3 and TRBJ1-2; weak D call: TRBD1 (5 bases). The germline V and J ends were trimmed by 4 bases and 2 bases, with 20 bases remaining between them. From germline, CDR1 is ENHRY and CDR2 SYGVKD. The length of the CDR3 is 17 residues. As DNA, the CDR3 is TGTGCCATCAGTGCAACTTCGCCCGGGACGGCAAACTATGGCTACACCTTC. It translates to CAISATSPGTANYGYTF.

The genes are TRBV2 and TRBJ2-2; D is unclear. CDR3 length: 13 residues. Trimming shortened V by 6 bases and J by 1 base, and 6 bases separated the two germline ends. Germline V lookup: CDR1 SNHLY, CDR2 FYNNEI. Here the CDR3 DNA reads TGTGCCAGCAGGGCAGGGAACACCGGGGAGCTGTTTTTT. Its translation is CASRAGNTGELFF.

This clone has only one observation. This sequence joins TRBV7-6 and TRBJ2-1; perhaps TRBD1 as D (5 bases). The CDR3 is made up of 14 amino acids. Germline CDR1 is SGHVS and CDR2 is FNYEAQ. The V and J ends lost 3 bases and 5 bases respectively, with 11 bases between them. CDR3 sequence (DNA): TGTGCCAGCAGCTTGCAGGGAATCGACAATGAGCAGTTCTTC. The encoded protein is CASSLQGIDNEQFF.

The V call is TRBV19, the J call TRBJ2-1; tentatively, D is TRBD2 (5 bases). V lost 1 base, J lost 3 bases, and 10 bases lay in between. CDR3 length equals 15 residues. Germline CDR1 reads LNHDA; CDR2 reads SQIVND (reference sequence). CDR3 coding DNA: TGTGCCAGTAGTATAGGAGGGCAGATCTACAATGAGCAGTTCTTC. The encoded protein is CASSIGGQIYNEQFF. Based on the CDR3 plus reference TRBV19 and TRBJ2-1, the full variable domain is DGGITQSPKYLFRKEGQNVTLSCEQNLNHDAMYWYRQDPGQGLRLIYYSQIVNDFQKGDIAEGYSVSREKKESFPLTVTSAQKNPTAFYLCASSIGGQIYNEQFFGPGTRLTVL.

The gene calls are TRBV7-9 and TRBJ1-4; 8 nucleotides line up with TRBD1. V shed 1 base, J shed 6 bases, and the junction held 1 base outside the gene matches. Germline values: CDR1 SEHNR, CDR2 FQNEAQ (reference sequence). This CDR3 comprises 14 residues. The CDR3 spells CASSLGTGHEKLFF. The CDR3 bases are TGTGCCAGCAGCTTAGGGACAGGGCATGAAAAACTGTTTTTT.

The chain joins TRBV1 to TRBJ2-7; the table's D call, TRBD2, has no DNA check behind it. TRBV1 is a listed pseudogene. The CDR3 is 15 residues long. CDR3 loop: CTSSQDTSGSYEQYF. The CDR3 bases are TGCACCAGCAGCCAAGATACTAGCGGGAGTTACGAGCAGTACTTC.